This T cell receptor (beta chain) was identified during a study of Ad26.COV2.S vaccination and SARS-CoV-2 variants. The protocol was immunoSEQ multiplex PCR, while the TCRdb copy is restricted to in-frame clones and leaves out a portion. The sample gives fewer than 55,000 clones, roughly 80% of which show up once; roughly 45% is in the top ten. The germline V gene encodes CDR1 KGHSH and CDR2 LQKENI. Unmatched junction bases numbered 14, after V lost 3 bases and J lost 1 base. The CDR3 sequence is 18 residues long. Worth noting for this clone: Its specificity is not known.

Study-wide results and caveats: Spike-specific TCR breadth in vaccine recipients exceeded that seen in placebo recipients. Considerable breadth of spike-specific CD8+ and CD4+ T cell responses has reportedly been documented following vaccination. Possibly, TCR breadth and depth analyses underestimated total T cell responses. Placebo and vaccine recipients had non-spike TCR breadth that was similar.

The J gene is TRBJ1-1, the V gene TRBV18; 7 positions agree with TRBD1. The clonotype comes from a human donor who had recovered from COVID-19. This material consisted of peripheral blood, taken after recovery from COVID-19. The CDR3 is CASSPYIDQGDGNTEAFF. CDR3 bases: TGTGCCAGCTCACCCTATATAGACCAGGGGGACGGGAACACTGAAGCTTTCTTT. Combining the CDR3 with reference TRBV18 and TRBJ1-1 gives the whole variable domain NAGVMQNPRHLVRRRGQEARLRCSPMKGHSHVYWYRQLPEEGLKFMVYLQKENIIDESGMPKERFSAEFPKEGPSILRIQQVVRGDSAAYFCASSPYIDQGDGNTEAFFGQGTRLTVV.